The 25 T cell receptor beta chains listed next were all sequenced from one sample in a study of post-analysis software for immune sequencing data. Prepared libraries of TCR beta cDNA carried unique molecular identifiers. MiXCR, applied by TCRdb to the PCR reads, yields one record per CDR3 protein. The data hold about 570,000 distinct CDR3 sequences, with approximately 34% observed a single time. Their cognate antigens are unknown. Study results and limitations: The study found TRBV5-6, TRBV5-1 and TRBV20-1 among a handful of TRBV segments more frequent in patients than controls.

Sequenced material: blood. These receptors were obtained from a girl between 2 and 17 years old with multiple sclerosis.

This chain links TRBV21-1 with TRBJ2-3. TRBV21-1 is tagged as a pseudogene. The CDR3 extends over 15 amino acids. CDR3 DNA: TGTGCCAGCAGCAAAGTAGGGACTAGCACAGATACGCAGTATTTT. It specifies CASSKVGTSTDTQYF.

This chain connects TRBV29-1 to TRBJ2-7, with D perhaps matching TRBD1 or TRBD2 (6 bases each). The V gene's germline CDR1 is SQVTM and CDR2 ANQGSEA. The CDR3 spans 15 residues. V shed 7 bases and J shed 4 bases, with 23 bases lying between them. As DNA, the CDR3 is TGCAGCGCCGGGGGCCTTCGGGGAGACGTATACGAGCAGTACTTC. Residues: CSAGGLRGDVYEQYF.

Only a few counts were recorded for this clonotype. V is TRBV27 and J is TRBJ1-2, with D perhaps matching TRBD1 (6 bases). The CDR3 is 13 residues long. Germline CDR1 reads MNHEY; CDR2 reads SMNVEV (reference sequence). V was cut by 3 bases and J by 6 bases, with 11 bases left in between. The CDR3 spells CASSFRGAHGYTF. The DNA of the CDR3 is TGTGCCAGCAGTTTTCGGGGGGCCCATGGCTACACCTTC.

This clonotype was picked up a small number of times. The rearrangement uses TRBV6-1 and TRBJ2-3; D gene unclear. Germline-derived CDR1 and CDR2 are MNHNS and SASEGT. V lost 8 bases to trimming and J lost 2 bases, with 8 bases between them. This CDR3 spans 12 amino acids. The chain's CDR3 is CASGQNTDTQYF. The CDR3 DNA reads TGTGCCAGCGGGCAGAACACAGATACGCAGTATTTT.

The rearrangement joins TRBV10-3 to TRBJ1-2, with a weak D call TRBD1 (5 bases). The CDR3 loop spans 15 amino acids. Trimming cost V 3 bases and J 2 bases, with 13 bases left between them. Germline CDR1 is ENHRY and CDR2 is SYGVKD. The CDR3 loop is CAISERDASNYGYTF. The CDR3 DNA reads as TGTGCCATCAGTGAACGGGACGCTTCAAACTATGGCTACACCTTC.

Here the CDR3 reads CASSPDRRQSTDTQYF. The CDR3 coding sequence is TGTGCCAGCAGCCCCGACAGACGTCAAAGCACAGATACGCAGTATTTT. The V gene is TRBV7-3, the J gene TRBJ2-3, with D possibly matching TRBD1 (5 bases). This CDR3 comprises 16 residues. V gave up 5 bases and J gave up 0 bases, with 15 bases separating them. The germline CDR1 and CDR2 sequences are SGHTA and FQGTGA.

This clonotype turned up a few times. The chain combines TRBV4-1 with TRBJ2-7; TRBD1 aligns across 7 bases. Germline V gene data show CDR1 as MGHRA and CDR2 as YSYEKL. The CDR3 length is 15 residues. V lost 3 bases to trimming and J lost 1 base; unmatched junction nucleotides: 6. DNA of the CDR3: TGCGCCAGCAGCCACCAGGGGGACGGATCCTACGAGCAGTACTTC. Amino acids: CASSHQGDGSYEQYF.

The chain links TRBV7-9 to TRBJ1-1; 7 bases line up with TRBD1. The CDR3 contains 15 residues. With 5 bases clipped from V and 3 bases from J, the junction kept 9 bases outside the gene matches. Per germline, CDR1 SEHNR and CDR2 FQNEAQ (reference sequence). The CDR3 bases are TGTGCCAGCAGCCCGCAGGGGGGCGTGGACACTGAAGCTTTCTTT. This translates into CASSPQGGVDTEAFF.

This clonotype has only a few counts. The chain recombines TRBV29-1 with TRBJ2-7; maybe TRBD2 (7 bases). Trimming cost V 7 bases and J 7 bases, with 17 bases left between them. The CDR3 has 12 amino acids. The germline V gene has CDR1 SQVTM and CDR2 ANQGSEA. CDR3 loop: CSGGGGHWEQYF. Written as DNA, the CDR3 is TGCAGCGGGGGCGGGGGCCACTGGGAGCAGTACTTC.

The V and J genes are TRBV20-1 and TRBJ1-2; D is uncertain. Per the germline V gene, CDR1 is DFQATT and CDR2 is SNEGSKA (reference sequence). V lost 1 base and J lost 8, with 11 bases in between. This CDR3 has 12 amino acids. CDR3 coding DNA: TGCAGTGCTAGAGTTTCGGCAGACGGCTACACCTTC. Translated, it gives CSARVSADGYTF.

This clonotype was observed a few times. The gene calls are TRBV4-1 and TRBJ2-1, with 10 positions matching TRBD2. The V gene's germline CDR1 is MGHRA and CDR2 YSYEKL. The CDR3 covers 17 residues. V dropped 0 bases and J dropped 5; count of bases not matched to a gene: 7. The CDR3 sequence is CASSQDLRLAGDNEQFF. The CDR3 DNA sequence: TGCGCCAGCAGCCAAGATTTAAGGCTAGCGGGAGACAATGAGCAGTTCTTC.

This clonotype occurred a few times. The chain uses TRBV6-1 and TRBJ2-7; the D call may be TRBD1 or TRBD2 (5 bases each). CDR1 and CDR2 (germline): MNHNS, SASEGT. CDR3 length: 12 amino acids. V was shortened by 8 bases and J by 9 bases, with 17 bases between the two germline ends. CDR3: CASLHPGDRQYF. For the CDR3, the DNA is TGTGCCAGCCTCCACCCCGGGGACCGGCAGTACTTC.

About this clonotype itself: Mismatch with germline at one junction end may stem from a read error. CDR3 loop: CATNRDNIGQPQHF. CDR3 sequence (DNA): TGTGCCACCAACAGAGATAATATCGGACAGCCCCAGCATTTT. This sequence joins TRBV15 and TRBJ1-5; D is unclear. The CDR3 consists of 14 residues. Per the germline V gene, CDR1 is LNHNV and CDR2 is YYDKDF (reference sequence).

The V call is TRBV7-2, the J call TRBJ2-3; TRBD2 agrees at 9 bases. The CDR3 is 16 amino acids. Germline V gene data show CDR1 as SGHTA and CDR2 as FQGNSA. The J segment lost 6 bases and the V segment lost 1 base, leaving 8 bases of the junction unmatched. In nucleotides, the CDR3 is TGTGCCAGCAGCTTAGTAGGGCGGGGGGGCCATGATACGCAGTATTTT. Amino acids: CASSLVGRGGHDTQYF.

This clonotype occurred a few times. The chain links TRBV6-6 to TRBJ2-5; D unresolved. The germline V gene has CDR1 MNHNY and CDR2 SVGAGI (reference sequence). The CDR3 runs to 15 residues. V was cut by 2 bases and J by 1 base, with 11 bases left in between. CDR3 sequence reads: CASSYPPETQETQYF. CDR3 DNA: TGTGCCAGCAGTTACCCCCCGGAAACCCAAGAGACCCAGTACTTC.

This clonotype was detected only a few times. This chain links TRBV6-6 with TRBJ2-4; 10 nucleotides match TRBD1. TRBJ2-7 matches the DNA end more closely, so the J call is doubtful. Germline CDR1 MNHNY, CDR2 SVGAGI (reference sequence). This CDR3 contains 15 residues. CDR3 region: CASGLNRDRGYEQYF. The CDR3 DNA reads TGTGCCAGCGGACTAAACCGGGACAGGGGATACGAGCAGTACTTC.

CDR3 protein: CAISESNRGEKLFF. DNA for the CDR3: TGTGCCATCAGTGAGTCGAATAGGGGCGAAAAACTGTTTTTT. The chain uses TRBV10-3 and TRBJ1-4, with a possible D match to TRBD1 (5 bases). Germline V gene data show CDR1 as ENHRY and CDR2 as SYGVKD. With 0 bases removed from V and 8 bases from J, the gap between germline ends came to 10 bases. The CDR3 length is 14 residues.

This clonotype was observed a handful of times. V and J are TRBV7-9 and TRBJ2-7; perhaps TRBD1 as D (5 bases). CDR3 length: 16 amino acids. Germline assignment: CDR1 SEHNR and CDR2 FQNEAQ (reference sequence). V was shortened by 4 bases and J by 2 bases, with 18 bases between the two germline ends. CDR3 amino acids: CASSWGKSYSTYEQYF. As DNA, the CDR3 is TGTGCCAGCAGCTGGGGCAAGAGTTACTCGACCTACGAGCAGTACTTC.

The rearrangement links TRBV29-1 to TRBJ1-1, with D uncertain. The germline V and J ends were trimmed by 5 bases and 0 bases, with 13 bases remaining between them. The CDR3 spans 14 residues. Germline V gene lookup returns CDR1 SQVTM and CDR2 ANQGSEA. In DNA, the CDR3 is TGCAGCGTTTGGCTCGGTACGGTGAACACTGAAGCTTTCTTT. Translation: CSVWLGTVNTEAFF.

This clonotype has more than one count but fewer than ten. The chain combines TRBV2 with TRBJ2-2; 8 bases line up with TRBD1. After removal of 4 bases from V and 1 base from J, the junction contained 2 bases not matched to a gene. Germline V gene data show CDR1 as SNHLY and CDR2 as FYNNEI. The CDR3 covers 15 residues. CDR3 in DNA: TGTGCCAGCAGTGGACAGGGGTGGAACACCGGGGAGCTGTTTTTT. Protein: CASSGQGWNTGELFF.

This clonotype was seen a single time. The junction and the germline gene differ at one end; a read error may be behind it. The J gene is TRBJ2-3, the V gene TRBV4-1; D gene unclear. The CDR3 length is 16 residues. Germline assignment: CDR1 MGHRA and CDR2 YSYEKL. For the CDR3, the DNA is TGCGCCTGCAGCCAAGGGAAAACAGCGCTCCGGGATACGCAGTATTTT. It translates to CACSQGKTALRDTQYF.

This clonotype is large (0.1 to 1%) in the sample. A junction end diverges from the germline sequence, so it may reflect a read error. The V and J genes are TRBV13 and TRBJ1-2; 8 bases are a match to TRBD1. The germline V gene has CDR1 PRHDT and CDR2 FYEKMQ (reference sequence). CDR3 size: 14 residues. The CDR3 DNA reads TGTGCCAGCAACTTACAGGGGGGTCACTATGGCTACACCTTC. This translates into CASNLQGGHYGYTF.

There are a few counts of this clonotype. The V and J genes are TRBV6-6 and TRBJ2-5; perhaps TRBD1 as D (5 bases). Germline CDR1 reads MNHNY; CDR2 reads SVGAGI (reference sequence). CDR3 length: 14 amino acids. Trimming took off 0 bases at V and 9 bases at J, with 14 bases between the two ends. The CDR3 loop reads CASSYSSRAPSQYF. The CDR3 DNA reads as TGTGCCAGCAGTTACTCGAGCAGGGCCCCCTCCCAGTACTTC.

This clonotype was counted between two and nine times. The chain uses TRBV6-5 and TRBJ2-7, with a possible D match to TRBD2 (6 bases). Trimming stripped 7 bases from V and 2 bases from J, with 12 bases between. From germline, CDR1 is MNHEY and CDR2 SVGAGI. This CDR3 region has 13 residues. The CDR3 sequence: CASIRRAPYEQYF. The DNA for the CDR3 is TGTGCCAGCATCCGGAGGGCCCCCTACGAGCAGTACTTC.

This clonotype turned up a few times. The rearrangement links TRBV6-5 to TRBJ2-5, with D tentatively TRBD2 (5 bases). The J call is uncertain, as TRBJ2-7 better fits the DNA end. Germline CDR1 MNHEY, CDR2 SVGAGI. The CDR3 runs to 13 residues. The CDR3 sequence is CASSPRATYEQYF. DNA for the CDR3: TGTGCCAGCAGCCCGAGGGCAACCTACGAGCAGTACTTC.